The 4 T cell receptor beta chains listed next were all sequenced from one sample in a study of regulatory T cells in long-lasting Graves disease. Libraries of TCR beta came from iRepertoire HTBI primers plus Arm-PCR of CDR3 regions. TCRdb redid the calling of the multiplex PCR reads with MiXCR, one entry per CDR3 protein. The sample has about 440,000 distinct CDR3 sequences, more than 13% seen once. Time point here: newly diagnosed GD, antithyroid drugs for less than 3 months. Preparation of the TCR library used RNA extracted from PBMCs. Separately, the same data were catalogued under a study of T cells in Graves' hyperthyroidism and ophthalmopathy.

The sequencing used peripheral blood mononuclear cells (PBMCs), collected at new diagnosis, from a patient treated with antithyroid drugs. These receptors originate from a woman aged 25 to 39 with Graves disease.

This clonotype was seen repeatedly, ten times or more. CDR3 residues: CASSLTRGDQPQHF. CDR3 bases: TGTGCCAGCAGTTTGACGAGGGGCGATCAGCCCCAGCATTTT. V gene TRBV27 combines with J gene TRBJ1-5; weak D call: TRBD1 (5 bases). Between the trimmed V and J ends, which lost 3 bases and 5 bases, there was a span of 11 bases. This CDR3 comprises 14 residues. Germline lookup yields CDR1 MNHEY and CDR2 SMNVEV (reference sequence).

This clonotype was seen many times. The chain joins TRBV24-1 to TRBJ2-1; TRBD2 might be the D (5 bases). The CDR3 is 13 residues long. The germline V gene encodes CDR1 KGHDR and CDR2 SFDVKD. V lost 4 bases, J lost 9 bases, and 12 bases lay in between. CDR3 DNA sequence: TGTGCCACCAGTGACCGGACGGGGAGTGAGCAGTTCTTC. Encoded protein: CATSDRTGSEQFF.

This clonotype was seen only a few times. This sequence joins TRBV12-3 or TRBV12-4 and TRBJ2-2; 7 nucleotides agree with TRBD1. There are 16 residues in the CDR3. Trimming took 4 bases from V and 4 from J; bases not matched to a gene: 9. CDR3 region: CASSSLRQGGTGELFF. Written as DNA, the CDR3 is TGTGCCAGCAGTTCCCTCAGACAGGGCGGCACCGGGGAGCTGTTTTTT.

This clonotype was counted once. The chain combines TRBV20-1 with TRBJ2-7; D gene uncertain. V gave up 7 bases and J gave up 2 bases, with 18 bases separating them. CDR3 length equals 14 residues. Germline V gene data show CDR1 as DFQATT and CDR2 as SNEGSKA (reference sequence). The CDR3 is CSVPAIPVTYEQYF. Written as DNA, the CDR3 is TGCAGTGTGCCCGCGATACCCGTTACCTACGAGCAGTACTTC.